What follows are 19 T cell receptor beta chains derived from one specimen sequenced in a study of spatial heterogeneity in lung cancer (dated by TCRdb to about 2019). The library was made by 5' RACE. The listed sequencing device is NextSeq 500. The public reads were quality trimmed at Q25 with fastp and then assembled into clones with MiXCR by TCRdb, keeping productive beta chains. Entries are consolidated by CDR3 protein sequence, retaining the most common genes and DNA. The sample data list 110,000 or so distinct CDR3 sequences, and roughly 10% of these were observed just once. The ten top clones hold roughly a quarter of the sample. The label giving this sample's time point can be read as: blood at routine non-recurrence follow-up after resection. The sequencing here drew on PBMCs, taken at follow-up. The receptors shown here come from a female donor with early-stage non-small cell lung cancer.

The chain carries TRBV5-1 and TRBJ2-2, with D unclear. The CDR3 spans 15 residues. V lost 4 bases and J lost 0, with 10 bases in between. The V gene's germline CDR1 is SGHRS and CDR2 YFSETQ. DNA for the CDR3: TGCGCCAGCAGCGGTGACACATCGAACACCGGGGAGCTGTTTTTT. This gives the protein CASSGDTSNTGELFF.

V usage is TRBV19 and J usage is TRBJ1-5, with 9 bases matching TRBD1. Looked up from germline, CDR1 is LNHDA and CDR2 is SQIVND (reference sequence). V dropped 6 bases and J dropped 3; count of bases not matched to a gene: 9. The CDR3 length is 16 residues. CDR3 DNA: TGTGCCAGTAGATTGCCGGGACAGGGTATCAATCAGCCCCAGCATTTT. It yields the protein CASRLPGQGINQPQHF.

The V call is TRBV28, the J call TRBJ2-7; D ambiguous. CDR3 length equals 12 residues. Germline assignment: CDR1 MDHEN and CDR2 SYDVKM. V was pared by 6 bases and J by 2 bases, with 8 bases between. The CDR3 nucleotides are TGTGCCAGCAGCCTACACCCCTACGAGCAGTACTTC. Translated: CASSLHPYEQYF.

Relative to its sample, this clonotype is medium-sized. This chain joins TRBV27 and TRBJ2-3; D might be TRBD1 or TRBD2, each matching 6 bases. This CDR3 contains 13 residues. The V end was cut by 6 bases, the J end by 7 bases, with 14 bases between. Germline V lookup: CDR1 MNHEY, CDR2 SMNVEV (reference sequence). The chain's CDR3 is CASRTGGVNTQYF. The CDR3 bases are TGTGCCAGCAGGACAGGCGGGGTGAATACGCAGTATTTT.

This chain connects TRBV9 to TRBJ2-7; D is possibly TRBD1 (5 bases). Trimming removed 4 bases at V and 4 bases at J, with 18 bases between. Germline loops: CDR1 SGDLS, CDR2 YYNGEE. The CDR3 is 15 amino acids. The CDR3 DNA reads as TGTGCCAGCAGCCAAGGGCACAGGAACCCATACGAGCAGTACTTC. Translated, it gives CASSQGHRNPYEQYF.

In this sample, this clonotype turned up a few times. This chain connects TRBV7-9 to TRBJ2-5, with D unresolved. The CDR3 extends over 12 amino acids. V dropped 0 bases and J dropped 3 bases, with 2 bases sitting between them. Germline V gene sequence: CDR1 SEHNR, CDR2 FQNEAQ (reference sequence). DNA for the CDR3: TGTGCCAGCAGCTTAGCGGAAGAGACCCAGTACTTC. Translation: CASSLAEETQYF.

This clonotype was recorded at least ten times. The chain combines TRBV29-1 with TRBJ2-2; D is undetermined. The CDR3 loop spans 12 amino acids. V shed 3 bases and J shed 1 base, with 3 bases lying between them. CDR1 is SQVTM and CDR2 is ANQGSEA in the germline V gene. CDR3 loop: CSVELNTGELFF. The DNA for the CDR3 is TGCAGCGTTGAGTTGAACACCGGGGAGCTGTTTTTT.

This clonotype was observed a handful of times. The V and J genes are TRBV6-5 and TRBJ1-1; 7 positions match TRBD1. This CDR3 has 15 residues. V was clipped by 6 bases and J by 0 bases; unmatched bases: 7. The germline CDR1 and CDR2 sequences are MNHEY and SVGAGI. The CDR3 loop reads CASSSMTGMNTEAFF. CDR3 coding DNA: TGTGCCAGCAGCTCAATGACAGGGATGAACACTGAAGCTTTCTTT.

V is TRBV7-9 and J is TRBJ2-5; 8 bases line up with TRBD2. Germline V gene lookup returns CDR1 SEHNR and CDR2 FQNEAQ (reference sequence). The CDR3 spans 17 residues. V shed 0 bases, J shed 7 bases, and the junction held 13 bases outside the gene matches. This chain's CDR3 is CASSLARVLAEEGTQYF. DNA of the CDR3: TGTGCCAGCAGCTTAGCGCGGGTACTAGCGGAAGAAGGGACCCAGTACTTC.

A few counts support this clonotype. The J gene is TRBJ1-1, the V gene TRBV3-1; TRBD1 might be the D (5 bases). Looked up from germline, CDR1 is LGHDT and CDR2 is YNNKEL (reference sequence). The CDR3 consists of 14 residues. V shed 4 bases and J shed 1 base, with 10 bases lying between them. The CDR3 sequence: CASSRLGGNTEAFF. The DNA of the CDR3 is TGTGCCAGCAGCCGATTGGGGGGGAACACTGAAGCTTTCTTT. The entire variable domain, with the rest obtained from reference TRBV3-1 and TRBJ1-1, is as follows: DTAVSQTPKYLVTQMGNDKSIKCEQNLGHDTMYWYKQDSKKFLKIMFSYNNKELIINETVPNRFSPKSPDKAHLNLHINSLELGDSAVYFCASSRLGGNTEAFFGQGTRLTVV.

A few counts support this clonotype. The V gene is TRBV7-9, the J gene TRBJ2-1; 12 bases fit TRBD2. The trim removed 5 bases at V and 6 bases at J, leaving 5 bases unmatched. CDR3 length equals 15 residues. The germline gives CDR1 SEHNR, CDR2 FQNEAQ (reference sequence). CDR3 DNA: TGTGCCAGCAGCCCTAGCGGGAGGGCCCGCAATGAGCAGTTCTTC. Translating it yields CASSPSGRARNEQFF.

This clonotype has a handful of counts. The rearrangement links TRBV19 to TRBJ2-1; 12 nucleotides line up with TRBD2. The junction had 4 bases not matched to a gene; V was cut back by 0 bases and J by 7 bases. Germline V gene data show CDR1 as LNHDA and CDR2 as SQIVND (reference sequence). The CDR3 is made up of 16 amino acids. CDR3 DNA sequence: TGTGCCAGTAGTATAGAGGGACTAGCGGGTACTAATGAGCAGTTCTTC. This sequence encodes CASSIEGLAGTNEQFF.

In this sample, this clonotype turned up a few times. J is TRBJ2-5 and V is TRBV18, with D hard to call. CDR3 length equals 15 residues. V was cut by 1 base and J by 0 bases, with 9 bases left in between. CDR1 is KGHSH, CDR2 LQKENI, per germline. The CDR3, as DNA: TGTGCCAGCTCACCACAAGGTACCAACCAAGAGACCCAGTACTTC. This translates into CASSPQGTNQETQYF.

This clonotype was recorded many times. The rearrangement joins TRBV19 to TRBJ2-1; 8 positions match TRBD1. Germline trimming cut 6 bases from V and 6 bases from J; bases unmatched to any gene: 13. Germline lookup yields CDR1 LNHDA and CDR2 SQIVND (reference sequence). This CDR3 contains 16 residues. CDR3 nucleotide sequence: TGTGCCAGTAGACCACAGGACAGGGCAGGGGGCAATGAGCAGTTCTTC. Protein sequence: CASRPQDRAGGNEQFF.

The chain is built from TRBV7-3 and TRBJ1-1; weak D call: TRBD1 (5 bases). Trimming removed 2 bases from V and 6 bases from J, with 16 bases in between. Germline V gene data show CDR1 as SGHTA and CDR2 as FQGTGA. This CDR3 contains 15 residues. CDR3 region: CASSLQPGTHAEAFF. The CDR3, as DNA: TGTGCCAGCAGCTTACAACCAGGGACGCACGCTGAAGCTTTCTTT.

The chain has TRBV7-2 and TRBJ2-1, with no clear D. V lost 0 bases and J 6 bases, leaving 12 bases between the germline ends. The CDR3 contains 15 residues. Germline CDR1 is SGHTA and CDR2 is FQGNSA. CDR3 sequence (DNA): TGTGCCAGCAGCTTAGCGGCTGGATGGGGCAATGAGCAGTTCTTC. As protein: CASSLAAGWGNEQFF.

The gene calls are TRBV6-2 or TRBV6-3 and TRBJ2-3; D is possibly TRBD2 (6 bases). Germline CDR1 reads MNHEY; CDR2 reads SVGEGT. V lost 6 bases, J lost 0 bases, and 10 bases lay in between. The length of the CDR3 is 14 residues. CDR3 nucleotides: TGTGCCAGCAGGAGAAGCGGGAGCACAGATACGCAGTATTTT. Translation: CASRRSGSTDTQYF.

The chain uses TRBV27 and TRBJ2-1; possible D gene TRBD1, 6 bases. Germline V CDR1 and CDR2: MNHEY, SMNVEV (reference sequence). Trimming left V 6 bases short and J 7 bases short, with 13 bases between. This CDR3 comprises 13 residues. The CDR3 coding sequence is TGTGCCAGCAGACTTTTTCAGGGGAATGAGCAGTTCTTC. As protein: CASRLFQGNEQFF.

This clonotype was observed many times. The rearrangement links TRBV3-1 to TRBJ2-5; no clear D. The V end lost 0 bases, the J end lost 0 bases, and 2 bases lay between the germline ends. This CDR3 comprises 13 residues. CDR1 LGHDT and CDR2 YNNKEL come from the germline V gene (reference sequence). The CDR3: CASSQDYQETQYF. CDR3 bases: TGTGCCAGCAGCCAAGACTACCAAGAGACCCAGTACTTC.